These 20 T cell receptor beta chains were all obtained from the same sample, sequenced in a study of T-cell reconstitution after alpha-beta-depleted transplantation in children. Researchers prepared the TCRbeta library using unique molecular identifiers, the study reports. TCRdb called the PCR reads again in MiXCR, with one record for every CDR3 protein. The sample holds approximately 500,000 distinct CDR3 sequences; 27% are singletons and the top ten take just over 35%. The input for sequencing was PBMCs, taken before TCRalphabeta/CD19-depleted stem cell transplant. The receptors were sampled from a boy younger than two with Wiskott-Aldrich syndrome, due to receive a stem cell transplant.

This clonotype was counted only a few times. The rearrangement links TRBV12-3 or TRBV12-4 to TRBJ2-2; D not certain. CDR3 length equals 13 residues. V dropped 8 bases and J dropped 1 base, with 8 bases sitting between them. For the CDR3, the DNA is TGTGCCAGCGTCTGGGTGAACACCGGGGAGCTGTTTTTT. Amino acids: CASVWVNTGELFF.

CDR3 sequence: CAWSRTSGSFRFF. CDR3 nucleotide sequence: TGTGCCTGGAGTAGGACTAGCGGGAGTTTCCGGTTCTTC. The chain recombines TRBV30 with TRBJ2-1, with 13 bases lining up with TRBD2. Germline values: CDR1 GTSNPN, CDR2 SVGIG (reference sequence). The CDR3 extends over 13 amino acids. The trim removed 2 bases at V and 15 bases at J, leaving 7 bases unmatched.

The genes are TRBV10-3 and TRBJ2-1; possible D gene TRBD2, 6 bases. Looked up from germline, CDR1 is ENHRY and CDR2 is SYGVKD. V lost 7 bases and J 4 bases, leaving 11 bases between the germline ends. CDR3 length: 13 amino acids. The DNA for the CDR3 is TGTGCCATCATGGGAGGAGAATACAATGAGCAGTTCTTC. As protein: CAIMGGEYNEQFF.

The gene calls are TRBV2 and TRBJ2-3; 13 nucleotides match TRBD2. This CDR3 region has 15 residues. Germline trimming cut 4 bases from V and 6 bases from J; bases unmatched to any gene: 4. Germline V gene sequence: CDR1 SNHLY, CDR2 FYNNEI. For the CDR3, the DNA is TGTGCCAGCAGTGGGACTAGCGGGAGATCTGATACGCAGTATTTT. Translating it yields CASSGTSGRSDTQYF.

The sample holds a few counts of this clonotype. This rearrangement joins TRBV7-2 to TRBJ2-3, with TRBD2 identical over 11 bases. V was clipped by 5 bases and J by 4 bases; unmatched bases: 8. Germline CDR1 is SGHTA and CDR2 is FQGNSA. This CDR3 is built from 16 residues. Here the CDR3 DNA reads TGTGCCAGCAGCGCGCTAGCGGGAGGAGGAGCAGATACGCAGTATTTT. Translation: CASSALAGGGADTQYF.

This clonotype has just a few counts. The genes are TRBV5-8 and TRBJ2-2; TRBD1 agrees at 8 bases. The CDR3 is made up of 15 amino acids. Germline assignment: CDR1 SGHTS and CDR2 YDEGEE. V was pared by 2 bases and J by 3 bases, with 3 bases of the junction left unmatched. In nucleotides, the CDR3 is TGTGCCAGCAGCTTATGGACAGGGCACACCGGGGAGCTGTTTTTT. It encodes CASSLWTGHTGELFF.

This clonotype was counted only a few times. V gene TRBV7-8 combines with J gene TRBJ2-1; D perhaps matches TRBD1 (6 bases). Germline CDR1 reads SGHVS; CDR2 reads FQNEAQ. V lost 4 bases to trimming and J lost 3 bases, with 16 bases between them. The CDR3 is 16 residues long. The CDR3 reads CASSSTRGRGYNEQFF. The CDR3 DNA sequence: TGTGCCAGCAGCTCTACCCGGGGCAGGGGCTACAATGAGCAGTTCTTC.

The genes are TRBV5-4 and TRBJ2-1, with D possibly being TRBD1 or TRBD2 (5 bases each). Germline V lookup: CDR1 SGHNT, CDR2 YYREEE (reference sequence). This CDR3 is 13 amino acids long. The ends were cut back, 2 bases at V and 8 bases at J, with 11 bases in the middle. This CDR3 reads CASSFRQGDEQFF. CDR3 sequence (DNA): TGTGCCAGCAGCTTTAGGCAGGGAGATGAGCAGTTCTTC.

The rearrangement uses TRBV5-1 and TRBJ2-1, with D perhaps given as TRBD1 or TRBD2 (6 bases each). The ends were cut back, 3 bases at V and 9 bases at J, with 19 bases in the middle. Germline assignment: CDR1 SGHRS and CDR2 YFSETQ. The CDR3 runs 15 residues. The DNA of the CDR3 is TGCGCCAGCAGCTCGAAGGGACCGGGGGCAAGTGAGCAGTTCTTC. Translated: CASSSKGPGASEQFF.

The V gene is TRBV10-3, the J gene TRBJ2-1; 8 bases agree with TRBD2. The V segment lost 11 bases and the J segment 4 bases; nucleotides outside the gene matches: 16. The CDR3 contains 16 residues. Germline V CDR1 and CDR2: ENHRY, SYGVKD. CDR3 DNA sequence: TGTGCCCCCAACCCGGACTCTAGCGGGTTTTACAATGAGCAGTTCTTC. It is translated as CAPNPDSSGFYNEQFF.

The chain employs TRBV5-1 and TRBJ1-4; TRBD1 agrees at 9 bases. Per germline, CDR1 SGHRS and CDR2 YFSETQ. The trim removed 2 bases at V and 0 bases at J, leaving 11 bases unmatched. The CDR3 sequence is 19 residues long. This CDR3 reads CASSFLSGTGLATNEKLFF. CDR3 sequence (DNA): TGCGCCAGCAGCTTTTTGTCCGGGACAGGGCTTGCAACTAATGAAAAACTGTTTTTT.

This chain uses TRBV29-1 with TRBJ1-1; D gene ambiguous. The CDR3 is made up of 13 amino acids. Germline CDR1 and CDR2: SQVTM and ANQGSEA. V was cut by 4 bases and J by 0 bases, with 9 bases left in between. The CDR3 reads CSVVKILNTEAFF. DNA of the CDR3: TGCAGCGTTGTAAAGATATTGAACACTGAAGCTTTCTTT.

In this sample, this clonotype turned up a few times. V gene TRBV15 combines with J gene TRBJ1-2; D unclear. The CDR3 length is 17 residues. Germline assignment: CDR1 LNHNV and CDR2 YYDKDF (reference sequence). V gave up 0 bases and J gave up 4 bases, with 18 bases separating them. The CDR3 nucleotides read TGTGCCACCAGCAGAGACCCAACGGCCTTTTCAGCCTATGGCTACACCTTC. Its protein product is CATSRDPTAFSAYGYTF.

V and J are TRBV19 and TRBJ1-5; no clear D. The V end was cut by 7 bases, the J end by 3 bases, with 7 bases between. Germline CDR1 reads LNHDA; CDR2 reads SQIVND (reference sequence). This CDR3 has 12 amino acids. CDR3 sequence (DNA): TGTGCCAGTACCAAGTACAATCAGCCCCAGCATTTT. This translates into CASTKYNQPQHF.

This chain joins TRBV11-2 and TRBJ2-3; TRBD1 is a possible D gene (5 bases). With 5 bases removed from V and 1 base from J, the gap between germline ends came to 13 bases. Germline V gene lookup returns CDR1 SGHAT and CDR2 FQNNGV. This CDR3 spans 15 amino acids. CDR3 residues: CASSLGLIGTDTQYF. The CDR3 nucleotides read TGTGCCAGCAGCCTGGGGCTAATCGGCACAGATACGCAGTATTTT.

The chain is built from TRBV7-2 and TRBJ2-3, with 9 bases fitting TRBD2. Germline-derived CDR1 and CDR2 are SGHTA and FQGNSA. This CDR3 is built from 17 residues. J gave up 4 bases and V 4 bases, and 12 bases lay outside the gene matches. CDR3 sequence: CASSSRRGGRAPDTQYF. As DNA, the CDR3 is TGTGCCAGCAGCTCCCGGAGGGGCGGGAGGGCCCCAGATACGCAGTATTTT.

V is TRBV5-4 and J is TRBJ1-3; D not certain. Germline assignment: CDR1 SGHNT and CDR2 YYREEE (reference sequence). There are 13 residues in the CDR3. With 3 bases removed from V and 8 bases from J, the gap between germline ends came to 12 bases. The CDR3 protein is CASSSSPGYTIYF. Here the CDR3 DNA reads TGTGCCAGCAGCTCCTCTCCCGGATACACCATATATTTT.

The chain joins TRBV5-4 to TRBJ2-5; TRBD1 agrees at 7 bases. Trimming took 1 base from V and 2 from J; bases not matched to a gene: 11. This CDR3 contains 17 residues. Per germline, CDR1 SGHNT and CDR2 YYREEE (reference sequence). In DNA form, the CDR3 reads TGTGCCAGCAGCTTGTATACTTTACAGGGGTTACAAGAGACCCAGTACTTC. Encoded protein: CASSLYTLQGLQETQYF.

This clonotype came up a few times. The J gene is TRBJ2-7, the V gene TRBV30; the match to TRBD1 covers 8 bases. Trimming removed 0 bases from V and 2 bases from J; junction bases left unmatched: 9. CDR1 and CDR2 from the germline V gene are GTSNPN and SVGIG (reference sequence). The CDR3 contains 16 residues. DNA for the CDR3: TGTGCCTGGAGTGTACGCTTCCGGGACAGGCCCTACGAGCAGTACTTC. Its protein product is CAWSVRFRDRPYEQYF.

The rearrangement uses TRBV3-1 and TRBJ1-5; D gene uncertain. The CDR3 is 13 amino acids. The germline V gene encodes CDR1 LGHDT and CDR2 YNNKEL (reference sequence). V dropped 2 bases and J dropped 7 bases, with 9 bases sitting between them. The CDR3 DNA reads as TGTGCCAGCAGCCAAAATTTGGACCAGCCCCAGCATTTT. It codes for CASSQNLDQPQHF.